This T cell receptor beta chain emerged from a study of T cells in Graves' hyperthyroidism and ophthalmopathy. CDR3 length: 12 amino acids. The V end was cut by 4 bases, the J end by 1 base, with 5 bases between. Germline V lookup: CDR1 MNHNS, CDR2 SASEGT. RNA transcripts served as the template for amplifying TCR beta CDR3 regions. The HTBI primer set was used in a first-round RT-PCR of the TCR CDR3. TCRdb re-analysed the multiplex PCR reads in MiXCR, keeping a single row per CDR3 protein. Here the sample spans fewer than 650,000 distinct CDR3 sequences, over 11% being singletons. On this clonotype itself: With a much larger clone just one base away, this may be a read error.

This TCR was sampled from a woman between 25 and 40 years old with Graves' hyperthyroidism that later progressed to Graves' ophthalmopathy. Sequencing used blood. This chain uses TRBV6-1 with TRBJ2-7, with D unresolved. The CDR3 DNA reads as TGTGCCAGCAGTGCTATTTCCTACGAGCAGTACTTC. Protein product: CASSAISYEQYF.